The T cell receptor (beta chain) described here comes from a study of OX40 agonist ivuxolimab in advanced cancers. The method was immunoSEQ multiplex PCR; TCRdb's version includes in-frame clones alone and lacks a portion of them. The table has approximately 45,000 clones, around nine tenths seen once. Germline values: CDR1 SEHNR, CDR2 FQNEAQ (reference sequence). The length of the CDR3 is 15 residues. Trimming removed 5 bases at V and 8 bases at J, with 21 bases between. Material: CD4+ or CD8+ T cells sorted from blood, obtained in a trial of the OX40 agonist ivuxolimab. This rearrangement joins TRBV7-9 to TRBJ1-2, with TRBD1 as a possible D gene (5 bases). The sequence was collected from an adult with an advanced solid tumor such as melanoma, head and neck, liver or kidney cancer. The CDR3 region has the DNA TGTGCCAGCAGCCCGGGGACGGCGCTGTCGTACGGCTACACCTTC. This sequence encodes CASSPGTALSYGYTF.